This T cell receptor beta chain is from a study of shared clonotypes between healthy human individuals. Study-level points and caveats: Sequencing depth was expected to affect clonotype sharing among donors.

The CDR3 sequence is 15 residues long. With 5 bases clipped from V and 4 bases from J, the junction kept 10 bases outside the gene matches. The germline V gene encodes CDR1 SGHAT and CDR2 FQNNGV. Terminally differentiated effector memory CD45RA+ cells were excluded by CCR7 positive selection of CD45RO-negative cells. As regards this clone: The antigen remains undetermined.

Here immunoSEQ multiplex PCR was the method, and the copy in TCRdb shows in-frame clones only, minus some. The table records around 2.1 million clones, roughly 91% of them present only once. The source is a man in his late teens or twenties in good health. Some clones in this sample may be carry-over from other donors' samples. The genes are TRBV11-2 and TRBJ1-1; 7 bases line up with TRBD1. The sequencing input was naive CD8+ T cells from PBMCs. The CDR3 DNA reads as TGTGCCAGCAGCCCGTGGACAGGTCGGAGCACTGAAGCTTTCTTT. This sequence encodes CASSPWTGRSTEAFF.